Listed here are 32 T cell receptor beta chains from one sample, sequenced in a study of T-cell memory formation after mild COVID-19 (dated by TCRdb to about 2021). To prepare the library, 5' RACE was applied. The sequencer was an Illumina NovaSeq 6000. TCRdb applied fastp at Q25 and MiXCR to the public reads, then kept only in-frame beta chains. Merged by CDR3 protein, the rows form single entries marked with the most common genes and DNA. This sample is represented by about 190,000 distinct CDR3 sequences; around 18% of them were singletons. The ten largest clones add up to 2.4% of the sample. The sample taken for sequencing was PBMCs or a T cell subset sorted from them (not recorded which). These receptors all stem from an adult woman who had mild COVID-19 (a few samples of this study predate the infection). The sample titles of this study are shuffled in the database, so cell type and time point are left out; the donor was told from shared clones.

V is TRBV4-1 and J is TRBJ1-2; TRBD1 aligns across 7 bases. Germline CDR1 and CDR2: MGHRA and YSYEKL. The V and J ends lost 0 bases and 4 bases, in that order; junction bases with no gene match: 5. The length of the CDR3 is 15 residues. CDR3 DNA: TGCGCCAGCAGCCAAGAAACAGGGGAAAGCTATGGCTACACCTTC. Amino acid sequence: CASSQETGESYGYTF.

This sequence joins TRBV14 and TRBJ2-3, with unresolved D. This CDR3 region has 17 residues. CDR1 is SGHDN and CDR2 is FVKESK in the germline V gene. The germline V and J ends were trimmed by 4 bases and 2 bases, with 19 bases remaining between them. The CDR3 is CASSPQETVLTTDTQYF. CDR3 sequence (DNA): TGTGCCAGCAGCCCTCAGGAGACCGTCCTTACCACAGATACGCAGTATTTT.

This clonotype turned up a few times. This chain connects TRBV6-2 or TRBV6-3 to TRBJ2-1, with 8 bases fitting TRBD1. Germline V gives CDR1 MNHEY, CDR2 SVGEGT. After removal of 8 bases from V and 2 bases from J, the junction contained 2 bases not matched to a gene. The CDR3 has 13 amino acids. The CDR3 nucleotides read TGTGCCAGCGGACAGGGCCCCTACAATGAGCAGTTCTTC. Its translation: CASGQGPYNEQFF.

The V gene is TRBV3-1, the J gene TRBJ2-5; no clear D gene. In germline, CDR1 is LGHDT, CDR2 YNNKEL (reference sequence). The CDR3 has 12 amino acids. V lost 4 bases and J 5 bases, leaving 8 bases between the germline ends. The CDR3 sequence is CASSRWAETQYF. For the CDR3, the DNA is TGTGCCAGCAGCCGTTGGGCGGAGACCCAGTACTTC.

This sequence joins TRBV7-2 and TRBJ1-3; D not resolved. The CDR3 is made up of 15 amino acids. The germline V gene encodes CDR1 SGHTA and CDR2 FQGNSA. V gave up 1 base and J gave up 0 bases, with 7 bases separating them. CDR3 loop: CASSLDPASGNTIYF. In nucleotides, the CDR3 is TGTGCCAGCAGCTTAGATCCCGCCTCTGGAAACACCATATATTTT.

The chain recombines TRBV20-1 with TRBJ2-5; perhaps TRBD2 as D (5 bases). The V and J ends lost 3 bases and 5 bases respectively, with 13 bases between them. This CDR3 region has 13 residues. Germline V lookup: CDR1 DFQATT, CDR2 SNEGSKA (reference sequence). The CDR3 region is CSARPRPGETQYF. The CDR3 DNA reads as TGCAGTGCTAGGCCAAGGCCGGGGGAGACCCAGTACTTC.

This clonotype came up a few times. V gene TRBV7-2 combines with J gene TRBJ2-7; D is ambiguous. V was pared by 3 bases and J by 2 bases, with 8 bases between. The CDR3 runs to 13 residues. From germline, CDR1 is SGHTA and CDR2 FQGNSA. CDR3 coding DNA: TGTGCCAGCAGCTTGTCCTACACCTACGAGCAGTACTTC. This gives the protein CASSLSYTYEQYF.

The chain is built from TRBV10-3 and TRBJ1-2, with 8 bases identical to TRBD1. Germline CDR1 ENHRY, CDR2 SYGVKD. This CDR3 region has 14 residues. The junction had 7 bases not matched to a gene; V was cut back by 7 bases and J by 3 bases. CDR3 nucleotide sequence: TGTGCCATCACAGGACAGGGCGGTGACTATGGCTACACCTTC. Residues: CAITGQGGDYGYTF.

Only a few counts were recorded for this clonotype. V gene TRBV5-6 combines with J gene TRBJ1-1, with TRBD1 identical over 7 bases. J lost 0 bases, V lost 7 bases, and 9 bases had no gene match. CDR1 is SGHDT and CDR2 is YYEEEE in the germline V gene. The CDR3 has 15 amino acids. The DNA for the CDR3 is TGTGCCAGCCATAGACAGGGTTTCATGAACACTGAAGCTTTCTTT. This codes for CASHRQGFMNTEAFF.

V usage is TRBV5-1 and J usage is TRBJ1-1, with TRBD1 identical over 7 bases. The CDR3 is made up of 15 amino acids. After removal of 5 bases from V and 1 base from J, the junction contained 8 bases not matched to a gene. CDR1 is SGHRS and CDR2 is YFSETQ in the germline V gene. In DNA form, the CDR3 reads TGCGCCAGCAGACTCCAGACAGGGTGGAACACTGAAGCTTTCTTT. As protein: CASRLQTGWNTEAFF.

V and J are TRBV12-3 or TRBV12-4 and TRBJ2-5, with 7 bases lining up with TRBD2. This CDR3 is 13 amino acids long. The J segment lost 5 bases and the V segment lost 6 bases, leaving 6 bases of the junction unmatched. DNA of the CDR3: TGTGCCAGCAGGCGGGGGTTCGGGGAGACCCAGTACTTC. Protein sequence: CASRRGFGETQYF.

The gene calls are TRBV20-1 and TRBJ2-2; weak D call: TRBD2 (6 bases). With 2 bases removed from V and 1 base from J, the gap between germline ends came to 14 bases. CDR1 and CDR2 (germline): DFQATT, SNEGSKA (reference sequence). This CDR3 is built from 16 residues. The CDR3: CSARSPDGRNTGELFF. In nucleotides, the CDR3 is TGCAGTGCTAGAAGCCCGGACGGGAGGAACACCGGGGAGCTGTTTTTT.

Written as DNA, the CDR3 is TGTGCCAGCAGTCCCTCCGACAGGGGGTTGGCCGGTAATTCACCCCTCCACTTT. Amino acids: CASSPSDRGLAGNSPLHF. This chain links TRBV27 with TRBJ1-6; 9 nucleotides line up with TRBD1. V shed 5 bases, J shed 6 bases, and the junction held 14 bases outside the gene matches. CDR1 is MNHEY, CDR2 SMNVEV, per germline (reference sequence). The CDR3 consists of 18 residues.

There are many counts of this clonotype. The chain links TRBV7-2 to TRBJ2-7; 8 positions agree with TRBD2. V trimming: 7 bases; J trimming: 3 bases; junction bases outside the gene matches: 11. The germline V gene has CDR1 SGHTA and CDR2 FQGNSA. The CDR3 consists of 15 residues. CDR3 sequence: CASTPGGLAGYEQYF. For the CDR3, the DNA is TGTGCCAGCACCCCAGGCGGGCTAGCGGGCTACGAGCAGTACTTC.

The V call is TRBV28, the J call TRBJ1-1; no reliable D call. The V end was cut by 7 bases, the J end by 5 bases, with 32 bases between. Germline CDR1 reads MDHEN; CDR2 reads SYDVKM. The CDR3 has 19 amino acids. The CDR3 bases are TGTGCCAGCACCCTTTTATCCCGACCCCACCAGATAGTGGGAACTGAAGCTTTCTTT. This gives the protein CASTLLSRPHQIVGTEAFF.

This chain joins TRBV5-1 and TRBJ2-1; 8 nucleotides line up with TRBD1. V lost 6 bases and J lost 9; bases outside the gene matches: 8. The CDR3 loop spans 13 amino acids. Germline V lookup: CDR1 SGHRS, CDR2 YFSETQ. The CDR3 DNA reads TGCGCCAGCAAGGTGGACAGGGCTATTGAGCAGTTCTTC. Amino acids: CASKVDRAIEQFF.

This clonotype was recorded a few times. The chain recombines TRBV14 with TRBJ2-1, with 9 bases that match TRBD2. The germline CDR1 and CDR2 sequences are SGHDN and FVKESK. The ends lost 4 bases at V and 9 bases at J; junction bases unmatched: 16. The CDR3 is 17 amino acids. The CDR3 spells CASSLSLPGLASSEQFF. Here the CDR3 DNA reads TGTGCCAGCAGCCTGTCCTTGCCGGGACTAGCTTCAAGTGAGCAGTTCTTC.

The V and J genes are TRBV6-2 or TRBV6-3 and TRBJ2-5; D may be TRBD1 (6 bases). In germline, CDR1 is MNHEY, CDR2 SVGEGT. V was cut by 2 bases and J by 2 bases, with 12 bases left in between. The CDR3 has 15 amino acids. The CDR3 DNA follows: TGTGCCAGCAGTTACATACAGGGTTTACAAGAGACCCAGTACTTC. This encodes CASSYIQGLQETQYF.

The chain carries TRBV4-1 and TRBJ1-5, with D tentatively TRBD1 (5 bases). Trimming stripped 4 bases from V and 6 bases from J, with 13 bases between. The germline V gene encodes CDR1 MGHRA and CDR2 YSYEKL. This CDR3 region has 14 residues. The CDR3 DNA reads TGCGCCAGCAGCCTGATGGGGCCGGGTCAGCCCCAGCATTTT. This encodes CASSLMGPGQPQHF.

This clonotype has more than one count but fewer than ten. The chain uses TRBV2 and TRBJ2-3; D is perhaps TRBD2 (5 bases). In germline, CDR1 is SNHLY, CDR2 FYNNEI. Trimming removed 4 bases from V and 0 bases from J, with 11 bases in between. This CDR3 spans 15 amino acids. The DNA for the CDR3 is TGTGCCAGCAGTGTCAGGAGCGGCAGCACAGATACGCAGTATTTT. Protein: CASSVRSGSTDTQYF.

This clonotype was detected a few times. For the CDR3, the DNA is TGTGCCAGCAGTCCCTACCCCCTTTCTAGCACAGATACGCAGTATTTT. Protein sequence: CASSPYPLSSTDTQYF. V and J are TRBV27 and TRBJ2-3; D is uncertain. The length of the CDR3 is 16 residues. V lost 5 bases and J 0 bases, leaving 15 bases between the germline ends. The V gene's germline CDR1 is MNHEY and CDR2 SMNVEV (reference sequence).

This chain uses TRBV20-1 with TRBJ2-1; D ambiguous. The germline V gene has CDR1 DFQATT and CDR2 SNEGSKA (reference sequence). This CDR3 region has 13 residues. The CDR3 sequence: CGSRGHLANEQFF. The CDR3 DNA is TGCGGTTCCCGAGGCCACTTGGCCAATGAGCAGTTCTTC.

This clonotype was recorded a few times. A junction boundary mismatches the germline segment, possibly from a read error. This CDR3 reads CSARGPGQPYEHYF. In DNA, the CDR3 is TGCAGTGCTAGGGGGCCGGGACAGCCTTACGAGCATTACTTC. This sequence joins TRBV20-1 and TRBJ2-7; 7 nucleotides agree with TRBD1. Germline CDR1 is DFQATT and CDR2 is SNEGSKA (reference sequence). The CDR3 spans 14 residues.

V usage is TRBV12-3 or TRBV12-4 and J usage is TRBJ2-2; 9 bases agree with TRBD2. CDR3 length: 14 amino acids. V was pared by 5 bases and J by 5 bases, with 3 bases of the junction left unmatched. CDR3 nucleotide sequence: TGTGCCAGCAGTCGCGCGGGGGGGACCGGGGAGCTGTTTTTT. It translates to CASSRAGGTGELFF.

The V and J genes are TRBV5-5 and TRBJ2-5, with D uncertain. Per germline, CDR1 SGHKS and CDR2 YYEKEE (reference sequence). The CDR3 totals 15 residues. Trimming removed 0 bases from V and 3 bases from J, with 12 bases in between. CDR3 in amino acids: CASSLENVLKETQYF. Written as DNA, the CDR3 is TGTGCCAGCAGCTTGGAAAACGTCTTAAAAGAGACCCAGTACTTC.

This clonotype was seen more than once but under ten times. CDR3 in amino acids: CASSDRARGSTGELFF. For the CDR3, the DNA is TGTGCCAGCAGTGACCGAGCCAGGGGGTCAACCGGGGAGCTGTTTTTT. The genes are TRBV6-4 and TRBJ2-2, with 7 nucleotides matching TRBD1. Unmatched junction bases numbered 8, after V lost 2 bases and J lost 5 bases. Germline lookup yields CDR1 MRHNA and CDR2 SNTAGT. This CDR3 contains 16 residues.

The J gene is TRBJ2-1, the V gene TRBV5-1; 10 positions match TRBD2. The CDR3 is made up of 15 amino acids. CDR1 is SGHRS, CDR2 YFSETQ, per germline. With V trimmed by 0 bases and J by 7 bases, 4 bases remained unmatched. CDR3 DNA sequence: TGCGCCAGCAGCTTGGAACTAGCGGGGAAAAATGAGCAGTTCTTC. Its protein product is CASSLELAGKNEQFF.

The chain carries TRBV5-4 and TRBJ1-6, with D maybe TRBD1 (5 bases). This CDR3 is built from 12 residues. CDR1 is SGHNT and CDR2 is YYREEE in the germline V gene (reference sequence). The V gene lost 4 bases and the J gene lost 10 bases, with 9 bases spanning the gap. The CDR3, as DNA: TGTGCCAGCAGCGTCAGGGACTCACCCCTCCACTTT. It yields the protein CASSVRDSPLHF.

This clonotype occurred a few times. The V and J genes are TRBV5-6 and TRBJ2-2; perhaps TRBD1 as D (5 bases). The CDR3 consists of 14 residues. In germline, CDR1 is SGHDT, CDR2 YYEEEE. Trimming cost V 2 bases and J 0 bases, with 5 bases left between them. CDR3 bases: TGTGCCAGCAGCTTCAGGGCGAACACCGGGGAGCTGTTTTTT. It specifies CASSFRANTGELFF.

This chain uses TRBV20-1 with TRBJ1-5; tentative D call: TRBD1 (5 bases). The CDR3 sequence is 11 residues long. Germline CDR1 is DFQATT and CDR2 is SNEGSKA (reference sequence). V lost 6 bases and J 4 bases, leaving 7 bases between the germline ends. The CDR3 bases are TGCAGTGCAGGGGAGAATCAGCCCCAGCATTTT. The encoded protein is CSAGENQPQHF.

The chain is built from TRBV19 and TRBJ1-5; D is unresolved. The CDR3 loop spans 13 amino acids. Germline values: CDR1 LNHDA, CDR2 SQIVND (reference sequence). Trimming cost V 5 bases and J 1 base, with 6 bases left between them. The CDR3 DNA sequence: TGTGCCAGTAGTGACACAAGCAATCAGCCCCAGCATTTT. It is translated as CASSDTSNQPQHF.

This clonotype turned up a few times. V gene TRBV20-1 combines with J gene TRBJ2-2; possibly TRBD2 for D (7 bases). Trimming pared 5 bases from V and 4 bases from J, leaving 17 bases between. This CDR3 is built from 15 residues. CDR1 and CDR2 from the germline V gene are DFQATT and SNEGSKA (reference sequence). This chain's CDR3 is CSASGEGGGTGELFF. The DNA for the CDR3 is TGCAGTGCTTCTGGGGAGGGGGGTGGCACCGGGGAGCTGTTTTTT.